This record concerns one TCR beta chain sequence. No antigen is known for it. Assay used: immunoSEQ multiplex PCR; TCRdb lists only in-frame clones, some missing. The sample lists thousands of clones, 65% to 85% seen once, with about a sixth in the top ten. Germline V gene lookup returns CDR1 LNHNV and CDR2 YYDKDF (reference sequence). This CDR3 is 15 amino acids long. V shed 4 bases and J 4 bases; nucleotides not matched to a gene: 9. The source of the sample is a study of immune evolution from preneoplasia to lung adenocarcinoma. General study findings and limits: Later-stage lesions appeared to have more T cells, more diversity, less clonality. From normal lung to invasive adenocarcinoma, top clone frequencies appeared to decrease.

H&E slides confirmed each diagnosis, reviewed by two pathologists independently. The V and J genes are TRBV15 and TRBJ1-2, with 7 bases that match TRBD1. The receptor was derived from an older person with lung adenocarcinoma. Material for sequencing was FFPE adjacent normal lung tissue. The CDR3 nucleotides are TGTGCCACCAGCAAAGACAGGGATTCACGCTATGGCTACACCTTC. Its protein product is CATSKDRDSRYGYTF. The full variable domain, with the rest looked up from reference TRBV15 and TRBJ1-2, is DAMVIQNPRYQVTQFGKPVTLSCSQTLNHNVMYWYQQKSSQAPKLLFHYYDKDFNNEADTPDNFQSRRPNTSFCFLDIRSPGLGDTAMYLCATSKDRDSRYGYTFGSGTRLTVV.